This T cell receptor beta chain was recovered during a study of naive and memory T cell subsets. This clonotype was detected ten times or more. What it binds is not known. The CDR3 contains 14 residues. The V and J ends lost 6 bases and 2 bases respectively, with 14 bases between them. CDR1 MDHEN and CDR2 SYDVKM come from the germline V gene. Study-wide findings and caveats: A few larger clonotypes appeared in naive repertoires, especially CD8, possibly memory cells re-expressing CD45RA. In CD4 and CD8 cells, diversity dropped from naive through EMRA. Naive and memory subsets had different power law exponents for TCR abundance. In naive cells, over 95% of TCR sequences were seen only once.

The beta constant-region primer was an equimolar mix of two oligonucleotides covering TRBC1 and TRBC2. Nested alpha and beta constant-region primers with the SP2 primer drove four PCR rounds on ligated cDNA. TCRdb re-analysed the UMI-ligation and nested PCR reads in MiXCR, keeping a single row per CDR3 protein. The repertoire consists of about 140,000 distinct CDR3 sequences, with about 20% occurring once and the leading ten covering approximately 0.58%. CD4 T cells were positively selected, then CD8 T cells from the CD4-negative fraction. The specimen sequenced was naive CD8+ T cells from blood. This receptor was obtained from a human donor in good health. This chain joins TRBV28 and TRBJ2-7, with D perhaps given as TRBD1 or TRBD2 (7 bases each). The CDR3 DNA reads TGTGCCAGCAGCCGGCGGGGGACAGCCTACGAGCAGTACTTC. Encoded protein: CASSRRGTAYEQYF.